This entry concerns a single TCR beta chain. TCRdb re-called the 5' RACE reads through MiXCR, storing one row per CDR3 protein. The sample carries 600,000 to 750,000 distinct CDR3 sequences, 9% to 15% recorded once. Germline-derived CDR1 and CDR2 are GTSNPN and SVGIG (reference sequence). V shed 5 bases and J 5 bases; nucleotides not matched to a gene: 14. This CDR3 has 15 residues. The data derive from a study of T cells after yellow fever vaccination. The chain carries TRBV30 and TRBJ1-1; 7 nucleotides line up with TRBD1. The sequence came from a man aged 25-45 years who received the YFV17D yellow fever vaccine. The specimen comprised PBMCs, sampled on the day of the yellow fever booster vaccination. DNA of the CDR3: TGTGCCTGGGATGAGACAGGGCGAGTTTCTACTGAAGCTTTCTTT. Its protein is CAWDETGRVSTEAFF.